Reported below is one T cell receptor beta chain. The CDR3 has 15 residues. This record comes from a study of response to subunit inactivated influenza vaccine. TCRdb called the RT-PCR reads again in MiXCR, with one record for every CDR3 protein. The repertoire holds around 530,000 distinct CDR3 sequences, with approximately 17% as singletons. The sequenced sample was CD4+ T cells sorted from PBMCs, obtained roughly 24 months after vaccination. The clonotype originates from a man aged 50 to 69 who received an inactivated influenza vaccine. The chain recombines TRBV21-1 with TRBJ1-2. TRBV21-1 is recorded as a pseudogene. The CDR3 DNA follows: TGTGCCAGCAGCAAAGGGGAAGGTACTGTTGATGGCTACACCTTC. Protein: CASSKGEGTVDGYTF.